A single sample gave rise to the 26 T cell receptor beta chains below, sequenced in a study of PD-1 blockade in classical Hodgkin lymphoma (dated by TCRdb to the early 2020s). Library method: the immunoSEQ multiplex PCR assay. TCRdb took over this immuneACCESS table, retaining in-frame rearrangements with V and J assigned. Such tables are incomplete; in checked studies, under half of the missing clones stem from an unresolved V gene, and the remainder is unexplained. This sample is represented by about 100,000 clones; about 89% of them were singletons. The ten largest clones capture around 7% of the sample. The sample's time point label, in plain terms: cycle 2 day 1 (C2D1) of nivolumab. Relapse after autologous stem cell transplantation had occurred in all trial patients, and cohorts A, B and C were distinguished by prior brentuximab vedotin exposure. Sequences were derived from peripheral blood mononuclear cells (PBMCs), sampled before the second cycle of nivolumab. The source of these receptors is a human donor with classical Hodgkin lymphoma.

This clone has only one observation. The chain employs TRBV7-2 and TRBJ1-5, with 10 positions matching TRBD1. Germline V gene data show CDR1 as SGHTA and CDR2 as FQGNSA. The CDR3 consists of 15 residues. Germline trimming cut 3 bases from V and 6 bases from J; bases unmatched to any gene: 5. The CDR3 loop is CASSLRTGGGQPQHF. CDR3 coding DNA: TGTGCCAGCAGCTTGAGGACAGGGGGAGGTCAGCCCCAGCATTTT. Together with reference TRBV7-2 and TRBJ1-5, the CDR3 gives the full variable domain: GAGVSQSPSNKVTEKGKDVELRCDPISGHTALYWYRQSLGQGLEFLIYFQGNSAPDKSGLPSDRFSAERTGGSVSTLTIQRTQQEDSAVYLCASSLRTGGGQPQHFGDGTRLSIL.

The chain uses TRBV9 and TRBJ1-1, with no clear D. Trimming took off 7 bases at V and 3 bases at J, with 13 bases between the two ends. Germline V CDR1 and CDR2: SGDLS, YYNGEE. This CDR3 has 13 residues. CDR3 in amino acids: CASAAYRDTEAFF. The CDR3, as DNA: TGTGCCAGCGCTGCTTACAGAGACACTGAAGCTTTCTTT.

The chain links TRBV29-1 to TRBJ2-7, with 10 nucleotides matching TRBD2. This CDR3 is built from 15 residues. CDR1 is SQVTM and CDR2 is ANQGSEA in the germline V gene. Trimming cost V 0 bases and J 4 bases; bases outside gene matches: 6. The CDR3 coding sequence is TGCAGCGTTGAAGACGAGCGGGGGGGCTTGTACGAGCAGTACTTC. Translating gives CSVEDERGGLYEQYF.

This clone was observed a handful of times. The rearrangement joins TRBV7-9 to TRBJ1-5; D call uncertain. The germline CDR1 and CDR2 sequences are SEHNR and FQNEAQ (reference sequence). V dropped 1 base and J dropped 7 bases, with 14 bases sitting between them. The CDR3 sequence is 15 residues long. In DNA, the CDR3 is TGTGCCAGCAGCTTAGAGGTCGGGTCTGGACAGCCCCAGCATTTT. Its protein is CASSLEVGSGQPQHF.

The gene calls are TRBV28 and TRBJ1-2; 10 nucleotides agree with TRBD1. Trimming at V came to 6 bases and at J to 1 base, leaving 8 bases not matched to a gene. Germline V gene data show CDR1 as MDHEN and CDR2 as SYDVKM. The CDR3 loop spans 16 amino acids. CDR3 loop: CASSPPGTGVNYGYTF. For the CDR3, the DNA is TGTGCCAGCAGCCCTCCAGGGACAGGGGTTAACTATGGCTACACCTTC.

The CDR3 DNA follows: TGTGCCAGCAGATCAGGGAAGGGGGTCACTGAAGCTTTCTTT. Amino acids: CASRSGKGVTEAFF. The chain employs TRBV7-3 and TRBJ1-1; possibly TRBD1 for D (6 bases). V was shortened by 6 bases and J by 4 bases, with 15 bases between the two germline ends. Looked up from germline, CDR1 is SGHTA and CDR2 is FQGTGA. The CDR3 loop spans 14 amino acids.

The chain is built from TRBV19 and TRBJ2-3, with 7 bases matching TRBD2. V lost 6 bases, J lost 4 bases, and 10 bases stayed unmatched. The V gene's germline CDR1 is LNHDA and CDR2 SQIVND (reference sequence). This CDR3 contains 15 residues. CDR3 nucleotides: TGTGCCAGTAGCGGAAACGGGGGGTTCGCAGATACGCAGTATTTT. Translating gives CASSGNGGFADTQYF.

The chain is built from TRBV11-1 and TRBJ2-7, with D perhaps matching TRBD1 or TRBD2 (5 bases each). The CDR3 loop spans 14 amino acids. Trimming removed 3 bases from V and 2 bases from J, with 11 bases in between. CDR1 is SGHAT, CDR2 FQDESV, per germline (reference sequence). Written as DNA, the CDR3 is TGTGCCAGCAGCTTGGGACGGATTACCTACGAGCAGTACTTC. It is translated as CASSLGRITYEQYF.

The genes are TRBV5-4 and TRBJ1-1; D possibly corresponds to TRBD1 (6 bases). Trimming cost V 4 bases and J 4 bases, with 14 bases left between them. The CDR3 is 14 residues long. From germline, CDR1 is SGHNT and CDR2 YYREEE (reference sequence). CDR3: CASSPGGGGTEAFF. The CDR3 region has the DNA TGTGCCAGCAGCCCGGGGGGGGGCGGCACTGAAGCTTTCTTT.

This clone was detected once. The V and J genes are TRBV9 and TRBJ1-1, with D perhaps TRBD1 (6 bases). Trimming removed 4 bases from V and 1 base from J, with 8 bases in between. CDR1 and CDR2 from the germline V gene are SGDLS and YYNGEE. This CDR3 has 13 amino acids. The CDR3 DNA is TGTGCCAGCAGCCGAGGGGGGAACACTGAAGCTTTCTTT. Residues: CASSRGGNTEAFF. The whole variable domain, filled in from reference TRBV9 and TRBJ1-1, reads DSGVTQTPKHLITATGQRVTLRCSPRSGDLSVYWYQQSLDQGLQFLIQYYNGEERAKGNILERFSAQQFPDLHSELNLSSLELGDSALYFCASSRGGNTEAFFGQGTRLTVV.

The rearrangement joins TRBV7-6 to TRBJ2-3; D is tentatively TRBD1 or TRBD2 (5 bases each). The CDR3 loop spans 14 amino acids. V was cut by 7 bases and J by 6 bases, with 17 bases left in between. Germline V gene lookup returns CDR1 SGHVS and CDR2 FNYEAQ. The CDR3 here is CASNSLGDGDTQYF. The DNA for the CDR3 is TGTGCCAGCAACTCTCTCGGGGACGGGGATACGCAGTATTTT.

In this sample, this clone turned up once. The DNA of the CDR3 is TGTGCCAGTAGTTCCCGGGACAGGGTGACCGGGGAGCTGTTTTTT. This sequence encodes CASSSRDRVTGELFF. The rearrangement uses TRBV19 and TRBJ2-2; 9 bases agree with TRBD1. Germline CDR1 reads LNHDA; CDR2 reads SQIVND (reference sequence). The V and J ends lost 5 bases and 5 bases, in that order; junction bases with no gene match: 6. The CDR3 length is 15 residues.

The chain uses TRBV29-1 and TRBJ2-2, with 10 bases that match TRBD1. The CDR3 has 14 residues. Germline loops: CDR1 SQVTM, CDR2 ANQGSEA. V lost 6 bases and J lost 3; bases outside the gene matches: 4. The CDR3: CSVGDRGDTGELFF. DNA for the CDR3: TGCAGCGTCGGGGACAGGGGAGACACCGGGGAGCTGTTTTTT.

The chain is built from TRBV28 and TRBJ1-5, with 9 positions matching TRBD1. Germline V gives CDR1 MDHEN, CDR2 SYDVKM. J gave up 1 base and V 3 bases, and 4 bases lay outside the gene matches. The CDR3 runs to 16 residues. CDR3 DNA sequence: TGTGCCAGCAGTTTGGACAGGGGTGAAAGCAATCAGCCCCAGCATTTT. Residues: CASSLDRGESNQPQHF.

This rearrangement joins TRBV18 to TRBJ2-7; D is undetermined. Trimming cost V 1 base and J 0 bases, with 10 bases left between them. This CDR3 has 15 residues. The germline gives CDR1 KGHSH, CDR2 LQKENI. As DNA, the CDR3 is TGTGCCAGCTCACCACAAACCGGGTCCTCCTACGAGCAGTACTTC. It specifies CASSPQTGSSYEQYF.

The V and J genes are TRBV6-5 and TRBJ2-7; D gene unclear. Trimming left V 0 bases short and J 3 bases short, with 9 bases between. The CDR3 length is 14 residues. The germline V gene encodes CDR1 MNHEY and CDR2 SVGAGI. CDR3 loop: CASSYSSSNYEQYF. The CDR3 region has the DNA TGTGCCAGCAGTTACTCGTCCAGCAACTACGAGCAGTACTTC.

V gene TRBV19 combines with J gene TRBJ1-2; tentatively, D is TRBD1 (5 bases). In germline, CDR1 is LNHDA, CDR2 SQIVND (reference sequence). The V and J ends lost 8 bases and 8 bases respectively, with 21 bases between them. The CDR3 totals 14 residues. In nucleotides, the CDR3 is TGTGCCAGTGGGACCACAGGAAGTTCCGGGGGCTACACCTTC. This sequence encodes CASGTTGSSGGYTF.

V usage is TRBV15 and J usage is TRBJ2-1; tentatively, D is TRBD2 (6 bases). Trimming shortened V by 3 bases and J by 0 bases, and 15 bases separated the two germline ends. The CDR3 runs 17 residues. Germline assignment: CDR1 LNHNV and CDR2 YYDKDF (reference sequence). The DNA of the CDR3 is TGTGCCACCAGCAGGGCCCTCCGGGGGAGCTCCTACAATGAGCAGTTCTTC. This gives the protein CATSRALRGSSYNEQFF.

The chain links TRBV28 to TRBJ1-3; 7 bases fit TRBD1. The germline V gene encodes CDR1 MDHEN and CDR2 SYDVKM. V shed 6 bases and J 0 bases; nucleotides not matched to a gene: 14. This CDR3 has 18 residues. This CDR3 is CASSRTGPRVGSGNTIYF. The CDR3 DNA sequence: TGTGCCAGCAGCCGGACAGGTCCGAGGGTCGGCTCTGGAAACACCATATATTTT.

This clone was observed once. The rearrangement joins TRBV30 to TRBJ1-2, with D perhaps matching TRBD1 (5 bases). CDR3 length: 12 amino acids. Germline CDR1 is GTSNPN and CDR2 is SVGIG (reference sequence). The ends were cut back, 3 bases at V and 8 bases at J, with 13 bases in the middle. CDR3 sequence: CAWRGRGGGYTF. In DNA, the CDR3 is TGTGCCTGGAGGGGGCGGGGGGGAGGCTACACCTTC.

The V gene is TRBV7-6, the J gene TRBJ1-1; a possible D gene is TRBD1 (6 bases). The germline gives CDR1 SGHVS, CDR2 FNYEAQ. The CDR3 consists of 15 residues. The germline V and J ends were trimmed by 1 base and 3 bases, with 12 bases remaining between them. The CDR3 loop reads CASSLGPGEDTEAFF. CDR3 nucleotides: TGTGCCAGCAGCTTAGGGCCAGGGGAGGACACTGAAGCTTTCTTT.

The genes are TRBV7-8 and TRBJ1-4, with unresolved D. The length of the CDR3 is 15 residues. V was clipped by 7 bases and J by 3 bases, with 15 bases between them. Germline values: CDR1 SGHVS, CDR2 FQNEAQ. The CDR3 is CASTPLPRANEKLFF. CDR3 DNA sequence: TGTGCCAGCACCCCCCTGCCCCGAGCTAATGAAAAACTGTTTTTT.

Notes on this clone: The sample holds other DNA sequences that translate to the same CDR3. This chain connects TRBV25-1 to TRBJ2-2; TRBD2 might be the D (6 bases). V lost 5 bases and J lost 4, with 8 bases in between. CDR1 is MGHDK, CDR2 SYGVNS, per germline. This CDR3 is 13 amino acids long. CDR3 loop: CASSPRGTGELFF. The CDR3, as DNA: TGTGCCAGCAGTCCGCGGGGCACCGGGGAGCTGTTTTTT.

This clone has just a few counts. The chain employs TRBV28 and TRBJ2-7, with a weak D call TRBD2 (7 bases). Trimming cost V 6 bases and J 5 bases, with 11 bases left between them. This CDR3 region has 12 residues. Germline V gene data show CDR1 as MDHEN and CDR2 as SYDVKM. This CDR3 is CASRGGGHEQYF. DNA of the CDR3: TGTGCCAGCAGGGGCGGGGGCCACGAGCAGTACTTC.

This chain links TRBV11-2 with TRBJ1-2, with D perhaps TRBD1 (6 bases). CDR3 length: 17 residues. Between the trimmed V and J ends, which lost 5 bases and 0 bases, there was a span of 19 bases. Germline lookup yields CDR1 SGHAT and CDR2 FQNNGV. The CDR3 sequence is CASSRRDTYSSNYGYTF. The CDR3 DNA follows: TGTGCCAGCAGCAGGAGGGACACATACTCTTCTAACTATGGCTACACCTTC.

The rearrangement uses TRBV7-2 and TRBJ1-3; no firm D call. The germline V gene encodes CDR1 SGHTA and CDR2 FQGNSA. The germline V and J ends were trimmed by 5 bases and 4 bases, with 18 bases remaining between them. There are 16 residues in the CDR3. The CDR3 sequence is CASSLPRGVTGNTIYF. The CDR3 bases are TGTGCCAGCAGCCTCCCCCGCGGGGTAACAGGAAACACCATATATTTT.